The next 3 T cell receptor beta chains were all read from a single sample in a study of OX40 agonist ivuxolimab in advanced cancers. Sequencing was performed with immunoSEQ multiplex PCR; in TCRdb, only in-frame clones are kept and a portion is missing. The repertoire holds 30,000 to 45,000 clones, roughly 87% seen once, with around 19% in the top ten. This specimen was CD4+ or CD8+ T cells sorted from blood, taken in a trial of the OX40 agonist ivuxolimab. These receptors were obtained from an adult with an advanced solid tumor such as melanoma, head and neck, liver or kidney cancer.

This clone was detected once. The chain is built from TRBV5-6 and TRBJ2-7; no clear D gene. Trimming took off 4 bases at V and 3 bases at J, with 11 bases between the two ends. The CDR3 consists of 13 residues. The germline V gene has CDR1 SGHDT and CDR2 YYEEEE. CDR3 loop: CASSPQLYYEQYF. The CDR3 DNA follows: TGTGCCAGCAGCCCACAGTTATACTACGAGCAGTACTTC.

The CDR3 loop is CAWSSDRGYTAYEQYF. CDR3 nucleotide sequence: TGTGCCTGGAGTTCGGACAGGGGGTACACTGCCTACGAGCAGTACTTC. V usage is TRBV30 and J usage is TRBJ2-7; 10 bases line up with TRBD1. Germline CDR1 GTSNPN, CDR2 SVGIG (reference sequence). V was clipped by 2 bases and J by 2 bases; unmatched bases: 9. The CDR3 covers 16 residues.

The chain combines TRBV6-5 with TRBJ1-4; D is possibly TRBD1 (5 bases). CDR1 MNHEY and CDR2 SVGAGI come from the germline V gene. The length of the CDR3 is 15 residues. V was cut by 6 bases and J by 3 bases, with 14 bases left in between. DNA for the CDR3: TGTGCCAGCAGCACCACAGAGGGGTCTAATGAAAAACTGTTTTTT. This encodes CASSTTEGSNEKLFF.